The rows below give T cell receptor beta chains drawn from one sample of a study of CD4 and CD8 cells across lung adenocarcinoma regions. TCRdb re-analysed the PCR reads in MiXCR, keeping a single row per CDR3 protein. This table has 13,000 or so distinct CDR3 sequences, approximately 40% appearing once. The sample consisted of CD4+ T cells from the center of a lung tumor. Every receptor here comes from a male donor with lung adenocarcinoma. The CD4 and CD8 labels of this study may be unreliable. CDR3s leave out the opening cysteine and the closing phenylalanine or tryptophan. Fields, in order: J gene, V gene, clone size, CDR3 protein. Rows give clone size only sometimes, using once, few, many, or a class for an expanded clone.

J gene: TRBJ1-2
V gene: TRBV6-1
clone size: NA
CDR3 protein: ASRGVDSLSYGYT

J gene: TRBJ1-2
V gene: TRBV6-1
clone size: NA
CDR3 protein: ASRRPDRSYT

J gene: TRBJ1-2
V gene: TRBV4-1
clone size: NA
CDR3 protein: ASSQVSTNYGYT

J gene: NA
V gene: TRBV10-3
clone size: NA
CDR3 protein: AVSGPSGTDMQY

J gene: TRBJ2-5
V gene: TRBV27
clone size: NA
CDR3 protein: ARGTGGQDKDTQY

J gene: TRBJ2-3
V gene: TRBV12-3/TRBV12-4
clone size: NA
CDR3 protein: AGSGGGDKDTQY

J gene: TRBJ2-1
V gene: TRBV27
clone size: medium-sized
CDR3 protein: ASSRTSGTLSYNEQF

J gene: TRBJ2-5
V gene: TRBV10-3
clone size: NA
CDR3 protein: AGGGGRGQDTQY

J gene: TRBJ2-7
V gene: TRBV6-5
clone size: large
CDR3 protein: ASRPGRNSYEQY

J gene: TRBJ1-2
V gene: TRBV6-1
clone size: NA
CDR3 protein: ASSITGRANYGYT

J gene: TRBJ2-1
V gene: TRBV6-1
clone size: many
CDR3 protein: ASSRPSSGRAAEQF

J gene: NA
V gene: TRBV7-6
clone size: NA
CDR3 protein: ASSLGEETQY

J gene: TRBJ2-4
V gene: TRBV27
clone size: NA
CDR3 protein: ASSVFRPPGFYNEQY

J gene: TRBJ2-4
V gene: TRBV6-5
clone size: NA
CDR3 protein: ASSFSGLRAKNTQY

J gene: TRBJ2-1
V gene: TRBV6-5
clone size: NA
CDR3 protein: ASSYGQGALYEQF

J gene: TRBJ2-1
V gene: TRBV6-5
clone size: many
CDR3 protein: ASSYSSPYNEQF

J gene: TRBJ2-5
V gene: TRBV4-1
clone size: medium-sized
CDR3 protein: ASSQEQNWEEETQY

J gene: TRBJ2-3
V gene: TRBV6-1
clone size: NA
CDR3 protein: ARGVQGWHTDTQY

J gene: TRBJ2-4
V gene: TRBV14
clone size: NA
CDR3 protein: ASSRSGIAKNIQY

J gene: TRBJ2-7
V gene: TRBV6-5
clone size: NA
CDR3 protein: ASSYAGDRGFEQY

J gene: TRBJ2-1
V gene: TRBV6-1
clone size: medium-sized
CDR3 protein: ASSALLGHEQF

J gene: TRBJ2-1
V gene: TRBV4-1
clone size: many
CDR3 protein: ASSQTPSSYNEQF